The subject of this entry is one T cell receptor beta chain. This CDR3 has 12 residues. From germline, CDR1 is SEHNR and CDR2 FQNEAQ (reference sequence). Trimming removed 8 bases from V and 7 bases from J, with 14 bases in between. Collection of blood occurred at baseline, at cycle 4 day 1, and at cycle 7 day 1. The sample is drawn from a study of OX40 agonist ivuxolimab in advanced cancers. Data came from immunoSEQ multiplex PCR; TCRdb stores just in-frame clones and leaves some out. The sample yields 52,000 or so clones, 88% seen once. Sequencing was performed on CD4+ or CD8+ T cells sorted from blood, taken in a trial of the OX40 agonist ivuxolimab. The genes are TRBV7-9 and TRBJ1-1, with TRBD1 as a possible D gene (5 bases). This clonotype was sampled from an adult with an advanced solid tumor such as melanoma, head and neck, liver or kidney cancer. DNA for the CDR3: TGTGCCAGCGGAGGAGGAAGGGGTGAAGCTTTCTTT. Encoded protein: CASGGGRGEAFF.